The TCR beta chain under discussion was sequenced for a study of PD-1 blockade in mismatch repair-deficient tumors. Across the study: Patients had approximately 12 mismatch repair-deficient cancer types and were previously treated and progressing. Study conclusions and caveats: After pembrolizumab, tumor-resident clones rose rapidly, then generally contracted before radiologic responses.

TCRs were sequenced from a few patients responding to pembrolizumab. About this clone: Antigen specificity is unknown.

The CDR3 totals 18 residues. CDR1 is SGHVS, CDR2 FQNEAQ, per germline. The V and J ends lost 2 bases and 2 bases, in that order; junction bases with no gene match: 8. Profiling relied on immunoSEQ multiplex PCR, and the TCRdb table lists in-frame clones only, not all of them. Of 40,000 to 60,000 clones listed, roughly 80% are singletons. Material: peripheral blood, obtained 20 weeks after starting pembrolizumab. V is TRBV7-8 and J is TRBJ2-6; 8 positions match TRBD1. The source of this sequence is an adult with mismatch repair-deficient cancer. This chain's CDR3 is CASSLLGRGRTGANVLTF. The CDR3 DNA sequence: TGTGCCAGCAGCTTATTGGGCAGGGGGCGGACTGGGGCCAACGTCCTGACTTTC. Full variable domain (outside the CDR3, taken from reference TRBV7-8 and TRBJ2-6): GAGVSQSPRYKVAKRGQDVALRCDPISGHVSLFWYQQALGQGPEFLTYFQNEAQLDKSGLPSDRFFAERPEGSVSTLKIQRTQQEDSAVYLCASSLLGRGRTGANVLTFGAGSRLTVL.